The 6 T cell receptor beta chains in this list originate from one sample, sequenced in a study of OX40 agonist ivuxolimab in advanced cancers. The protocol was immunoSEQ multiplex PCR, while the TCRdb copy is restricted to in-frame clones and leaves out a portion. The table lists 55,000 to 65,000 clones, over 80% of them singletons. The starting material was CD4+ or CD8+ T cells sorted from blood, obtained in a trial of the OX40 agonist ivuxolimab. The receptors here all came from an adult with an advanced solid tumor such as melanoma, head and neck, liver or kidney cancer.

This sequence joins TRBV30 and TRBJ1-2, with unresolved D. The germline gives CDR1 GTSNPN, CDR2 SVGIG (reference sequence). Trimming removed 5 bases at V and 8 bases at J, with 18 bases between. The CDR3 runs 13 residues. CDR3 in DNA: TGTGCCTGGGAGGTTGATCGGATGGGCGGCTACACCTTC. Encoded protein: CAWEVDRMGGYTF.

The V call is TRBV30, the J call TRBJ1-1, with D unresolved. Germline V gene data show CDR1 as GTSNPN and CDR2 as SVGIG (reference sequence). The CDR3 covers 12 residues. CDR3 nucleotide sequence: TGTGCTATTGATTCCGGGGAGGGCGACGCTTTCTTT. Amino acids: CAIDSGEGDAFF.

Only a few counts were recorded for this clone. This chain links TRBV6-5 with TRBJ1-2; maybe TRBD1 (6 bases). The length of the CDR3 is 15 residues. Germline CDR1 reads MNHEY; CDR2 reads SVGAGI. The V end lost 4 bases, the J end lost 4 bases, and 16 bases lay between the germline ends. The CDR3, as DNA: TGTGCCAGCAGTTCTCGACAGGCGGGGGGCTATGGCTACACCTTC. It encodes CASSSRQAGGYGYTF.

V is TRBV30 and J is TRBJ1-6; D remains ambiguous. V was pared by 0 bases and J by 7 bases, with 4 bases between. This CDR3 is built from 12 residues. CDR1 is GTSNPN, CDR2 SVGIG, per germline (reference sequence). CDR3: CAWSVGNSPLHF. The CDR3, as DNA: TGTGCCTGGAGTGTGGGCAATTCACCCCTCCACTTT.

The chain combines TRBV29-1 with TRBJ2-7; the match to TRBD1 covers 11 bases. Trimming cost V 7 bases and J 6 bases; bases outside gene matches: 8. The length of the CDR3 is 13 residues. Germline V CDR1 and CDR2: SQVTM, ANQGSEA. The chain's CDR3 is CSAEEGTGGEQYV. The CDR3, as DNA: TGCAGCGCCGAAGAGGGGACAGGGGGCGAGCAGTACGTC.

This chain links TRBV2 with TRBJ2-7; 7 bases match TRBD2. This CDR3 is 15 amino acids long. The trim removed 0 bases at V and 2 bases at J, leaving 4 bases unmatched. Looked up from germline, CDR1 is SNHLY and CDR2 is FYNNEI. In nucleotides, the CDR3 is TGTGCCAGCAGTGAAGCGACTAGCTTTCCCTACGAGCAGTACGTC. It translates to CASSEATSFPYEQYV.